This TCR beta chain was recovered during a study of cytomegalovirus exposure and HLA in healthy donors. With 60 Vbeta and 13 Jbeta primers, the PCR was carried out. Assay used: immunoSEQ multiplex PCR; TCRdb lists only in-frame clones, some missing. Of more than 85,000 clones listed, around four fifths are singletons. Concerning this clone itself: The antigen is unknown.

The germline V gene has CDR1 MNHNS and CDR2 SASEGT. The CDR3 loop spans 13 amino acids. Trimming cost V 4 bases and J 14 bases, with 15 bases left between them. Points from the study as a whole: Per a later analysis, HLA-associated TCR beta chains showed more clonal expansion than other, equally common TCR beta chains. By HLA locus, TCR association rates varied in a later analysis, with DRB1 showing the most and HLA-C the fewest. Presence/absence analyses assumed roughly uniform sequencing depth across donors, which may not hold.

The sequencing sample was made of PBMCs. The sequence came from a boy aged 10-17 years in good health and CMV-seronegative. The gene calls are TRBV6-1 and TRBJ1-6; TRBD1 is a possible D gene (5 bases). CDR3 nucleotides: TGTGCCAGCAGTGTGGGGGAGGGAGCTGCCCTCCACTTT. It translates to CASSVGEGAALHF.